Detailed here is one TCR beta chain. This sample was taken from a study of shared clonotypes between healthy human individuals. Per the study methods: ImmunoSEQ yielded junction-only sequences lacking quality scores, so filtering differed. Profiled with immunoSEQ multiplex PCR; TCRdb holds only in-frame clones, not every one. V, J and clone size derive from that table, while D and trimming were established from the DNA sequence. The repertoire holds about 2.1 million clones, about 94% seen once, with 1.5% to 2% in the top ten. Terminally differentiated effector memory CD45RA+ cells were excluded by CCR7 positive selection of CD45RO-negative cells. The sequence was obtained from a man between 18 and 35 years old in good health. Some clones in this sample may be carry-over from other donors' samples. The sequenced sample consisted of naive CD8+ T cells from PBMCs.

The CDR3 DNA reads as TGTGCCAGCAGCAAAAGCGGGTACAAAAACATTCAGTACTTC. It is translated as CASSKSGYKNIQYF. The chain has TRBV5-6 and TRBJ2-4, with D maybe TRBD2 (6 bases). Germline V gene lookup returns CDR1 SGHDT and CDR2 YYEEEE. The CDR3 extends over 14 amino acids. V shed 4 bases and J shed 3 bases, with 11 bases lying between them.